The clone carrying this TCR beta chain was observed a single time. What it binds is not known. Unexposed donor CD4+ T cells date from 2011-2018, before the COVID-19 pandemic. The cells were cultured for about ten days before CD4+ T cells were isolated. These data are taken from a study of CD4 T cells in relation to SARS-CoV-2 and coronaviruses. About the research overall: Controls used an HIV-1 Nef peptide pool or no peptide.

The J segment lost 9 bases and the V segment lost 5 bases, leaving 13 bases of the junction unmatched. CDR1 is SGHTA and CDR2 is FQGNSA in the germline V gene. This CDR3 is built from 16 residues. Sequencing was performed with immunoSEQ multiplex PCR; in TCRdb, only in-frame clones are kept and a portion is missing. The table includes 26,000 or so clones, around 80% detected once. This receptor was obtained from a human donor in good health. The material sequenced was CD4+ T cells from PBMCs, cultured in vitro. The chain joins TRBV7-2 to TRBJ1-6; 7 bases line up with TRBD1. In DNA form, the CDR3 reads TGTGCCAGCAGCCTTAACAGGGGCGCCGCTGGTTCACCCCTCCACTTT. Protein sequence: CASSLNRGAAGSPLHF.